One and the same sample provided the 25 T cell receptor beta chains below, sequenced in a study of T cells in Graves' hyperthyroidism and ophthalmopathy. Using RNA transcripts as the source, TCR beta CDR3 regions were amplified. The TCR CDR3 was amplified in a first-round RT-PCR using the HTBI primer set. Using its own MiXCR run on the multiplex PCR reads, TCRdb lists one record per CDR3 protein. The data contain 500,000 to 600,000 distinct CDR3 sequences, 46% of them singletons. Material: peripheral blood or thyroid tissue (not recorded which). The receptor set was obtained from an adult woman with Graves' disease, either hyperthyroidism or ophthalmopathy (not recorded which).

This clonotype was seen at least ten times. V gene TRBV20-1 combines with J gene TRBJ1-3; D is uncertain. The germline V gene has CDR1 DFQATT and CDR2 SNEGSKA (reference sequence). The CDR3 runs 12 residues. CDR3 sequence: CQKRDTGNTIYF. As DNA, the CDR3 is TGCCAAAAGAGGGATACTGGAAACACCATATATTTT.

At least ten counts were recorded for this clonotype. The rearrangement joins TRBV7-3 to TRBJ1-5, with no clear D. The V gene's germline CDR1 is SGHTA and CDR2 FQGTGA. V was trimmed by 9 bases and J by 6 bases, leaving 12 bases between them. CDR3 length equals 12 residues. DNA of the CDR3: TGTGCCAGACGGGAAGGGCTTCAGCCCCAGCATTTT. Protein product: CARREGLQPQHF.

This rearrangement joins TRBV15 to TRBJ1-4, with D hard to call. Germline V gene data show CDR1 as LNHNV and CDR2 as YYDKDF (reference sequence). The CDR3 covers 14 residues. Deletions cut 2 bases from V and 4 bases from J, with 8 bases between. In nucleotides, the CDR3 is TGTGCCACCAGCAGATCGGTCGTTAATGAAAAACTGTTTTTT. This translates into CATSRSVVNEKLFF.

The CDR3 spells CASSYSYLLGPTYEQYF. The CDR3 DNA is TGTGCCAGCAGTTACTCGTATCTACTGGGACCGACCTACGAGCAGTACTTC. The chain carries TRBV6-5 and TRBJ2-7, with D perhaps given as TRBD1 or TRBD2 (5 bases each). The germline V gene encodes CDR1 MNHEY and CDR2 SVGAGI. Trimming removed 0 bases from V and 2 bases from J, with 17 bases in between. CDR3 size: 17 residues.

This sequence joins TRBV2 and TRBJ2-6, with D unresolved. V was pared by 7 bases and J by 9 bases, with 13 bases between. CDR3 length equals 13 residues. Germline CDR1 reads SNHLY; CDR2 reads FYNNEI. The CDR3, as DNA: TGTGCCAGCACGGACGGCGTGGTCAACGTCCTGACTTTC. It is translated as CASTDGVVNVLTF.

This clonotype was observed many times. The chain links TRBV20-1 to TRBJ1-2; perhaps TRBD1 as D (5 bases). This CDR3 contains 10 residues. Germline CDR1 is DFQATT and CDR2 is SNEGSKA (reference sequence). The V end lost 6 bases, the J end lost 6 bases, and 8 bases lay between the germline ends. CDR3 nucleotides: TGCAGTGCCGGGGGGGATGGCTACACCTTC. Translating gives CSAGGDGYTF.

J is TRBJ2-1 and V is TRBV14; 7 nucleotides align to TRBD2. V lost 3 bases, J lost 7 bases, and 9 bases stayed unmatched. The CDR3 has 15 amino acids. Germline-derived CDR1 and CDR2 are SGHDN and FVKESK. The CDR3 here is CASSQPAGEVNEQFF. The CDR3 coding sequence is TGTGCCAGCAGCCAGCCTGCGGGGGAGGTAAATGAGCAGTTCTTC.

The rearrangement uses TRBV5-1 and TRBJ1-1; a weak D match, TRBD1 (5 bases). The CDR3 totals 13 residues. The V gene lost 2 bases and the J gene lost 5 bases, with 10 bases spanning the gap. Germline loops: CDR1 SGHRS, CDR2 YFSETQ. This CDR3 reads CASSFEGETEAFF. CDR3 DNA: TGCGCCAGCAGCTTTGAAGGGGAGACTGAAGCTTTCTTT.

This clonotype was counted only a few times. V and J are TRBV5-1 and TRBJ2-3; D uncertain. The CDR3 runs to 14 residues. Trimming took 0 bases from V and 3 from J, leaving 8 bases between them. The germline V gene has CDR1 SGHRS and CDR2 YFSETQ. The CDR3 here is CASSLEANTDTQYF. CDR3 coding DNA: TGCGCCAGCAGCTTGGAGGCTAATACAGATACGCAGTATTTT.

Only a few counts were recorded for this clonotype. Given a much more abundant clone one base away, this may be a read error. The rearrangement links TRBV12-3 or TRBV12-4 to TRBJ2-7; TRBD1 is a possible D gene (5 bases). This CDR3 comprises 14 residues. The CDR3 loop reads CASSPTDRQSEQCF. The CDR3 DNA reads TGTGCCAGCTCTCCAACCGACAGACAAAGCGAGCAGTGCTTC.

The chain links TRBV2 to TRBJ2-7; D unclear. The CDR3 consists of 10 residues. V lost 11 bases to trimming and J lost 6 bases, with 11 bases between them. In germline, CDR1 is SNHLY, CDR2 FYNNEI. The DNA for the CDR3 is TGTGCCGCGGCGGCAGGCGAGCAGTACTTC. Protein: CAAAAGEQYF.

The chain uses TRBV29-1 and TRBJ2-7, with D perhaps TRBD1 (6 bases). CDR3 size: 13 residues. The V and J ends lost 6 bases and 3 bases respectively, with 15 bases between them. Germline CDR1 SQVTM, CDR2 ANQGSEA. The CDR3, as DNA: TGCAGCGTCCCCCCACAGGGCATCTACGAGCAGTACTTC. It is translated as CSVPPQGIYEQYF.

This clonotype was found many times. CDR3 residues: CSARIWHTGTGELFF. The DNA for the CDR3 is TGCAGTGCTAGAATATGGCACACAGGAACCGGGGAGCTGTTTTTT. The chain joins TRBV20-1 to TRBJ2-2; possibly TRBD1 for D (5 bases). The CDR3 is 15 residues long. CDR1 and CDR2 from the germline V gene are DFQATT and SNEGSKA (reference sequence). The V end lost 2 bases, the J end lost 5 bases, and 15 bases lay between the germline ends.

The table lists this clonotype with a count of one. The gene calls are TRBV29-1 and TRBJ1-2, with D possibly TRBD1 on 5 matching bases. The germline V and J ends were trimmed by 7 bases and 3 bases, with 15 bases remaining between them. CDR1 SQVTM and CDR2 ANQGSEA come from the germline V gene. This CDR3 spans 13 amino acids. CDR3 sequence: CSAQGRVDYGYTF. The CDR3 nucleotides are TGCAGCGCCCAGGGACGGGTTGACTATGGCTACACCTTC.

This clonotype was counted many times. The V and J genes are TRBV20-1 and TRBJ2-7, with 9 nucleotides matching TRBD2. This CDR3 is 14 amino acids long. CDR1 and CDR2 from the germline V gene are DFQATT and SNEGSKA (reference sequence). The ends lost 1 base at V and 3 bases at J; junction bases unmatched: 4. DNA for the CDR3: TGCAGTGCTAGAGCGTCTAGCGGGGTCTACGAGCAGTACTTC. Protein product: CSARASSGVYEQYF.

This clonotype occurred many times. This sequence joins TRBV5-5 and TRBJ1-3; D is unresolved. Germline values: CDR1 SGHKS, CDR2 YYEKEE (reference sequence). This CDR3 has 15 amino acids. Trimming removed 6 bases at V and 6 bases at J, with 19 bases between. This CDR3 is CASNLTAGKENTIYF. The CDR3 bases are TGTGCCAGCAACCTAACGGCGGGTAAAGAAAACACCATATATTTT.

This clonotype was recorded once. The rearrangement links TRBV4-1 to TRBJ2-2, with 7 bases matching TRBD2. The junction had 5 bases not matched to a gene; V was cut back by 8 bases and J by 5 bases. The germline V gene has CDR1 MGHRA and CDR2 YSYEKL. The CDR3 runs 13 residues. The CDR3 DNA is TGCGCCAGCTCCGGGACTACAACCGGGGAGCTGTTTTTT. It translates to CASSGTTTGELFF.

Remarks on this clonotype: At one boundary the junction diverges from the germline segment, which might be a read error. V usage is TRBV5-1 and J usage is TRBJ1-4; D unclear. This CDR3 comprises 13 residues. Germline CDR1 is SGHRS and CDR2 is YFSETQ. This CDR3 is CASSYRRVENLVF. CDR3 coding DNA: TGCGCCAGCAGCTATCGGCGGGTTGAGAACTTGGTTTTT.

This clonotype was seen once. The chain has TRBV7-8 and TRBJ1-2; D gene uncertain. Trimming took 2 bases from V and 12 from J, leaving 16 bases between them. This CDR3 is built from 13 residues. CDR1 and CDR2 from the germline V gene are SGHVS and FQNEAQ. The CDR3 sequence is CASSLSAARDNTF. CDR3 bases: TGTGCCAGCAGCTTAAGTGCAGCAAGAGATAACACCTTC.

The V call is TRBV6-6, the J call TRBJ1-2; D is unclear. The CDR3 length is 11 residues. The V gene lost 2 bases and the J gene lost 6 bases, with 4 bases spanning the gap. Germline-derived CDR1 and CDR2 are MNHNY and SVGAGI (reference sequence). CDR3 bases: TGTGCCAGCAGTTACGCAGATGGCTACACCTTC. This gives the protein CASSYADGYTF.

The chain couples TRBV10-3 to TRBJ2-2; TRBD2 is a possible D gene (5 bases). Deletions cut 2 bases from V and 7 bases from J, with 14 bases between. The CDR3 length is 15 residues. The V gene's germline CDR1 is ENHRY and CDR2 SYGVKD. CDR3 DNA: TGTGCCATCAGTGAGGATAGCAGGACTTTCGGGGAGCTGTTTTTT. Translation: CAISEDSRTFGELFF.

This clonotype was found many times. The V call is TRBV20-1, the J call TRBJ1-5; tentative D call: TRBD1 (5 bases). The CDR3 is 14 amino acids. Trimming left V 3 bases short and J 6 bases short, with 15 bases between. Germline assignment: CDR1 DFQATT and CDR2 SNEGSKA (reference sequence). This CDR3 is CSARTPGVGQPQHF. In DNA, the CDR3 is TGCAGTGCTAGGACCCCGGGGGTGGGTCAGCCCCAGCATTTT.

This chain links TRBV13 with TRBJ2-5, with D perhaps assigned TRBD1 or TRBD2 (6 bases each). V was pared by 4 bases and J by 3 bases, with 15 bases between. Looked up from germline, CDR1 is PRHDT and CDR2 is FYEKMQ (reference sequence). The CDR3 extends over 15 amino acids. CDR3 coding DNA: TGTGCCAGCAGCTACAGGGCGGGGCCAAAAGAGACCCAGTACTTC. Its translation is CASSYRAGPKETQYF.

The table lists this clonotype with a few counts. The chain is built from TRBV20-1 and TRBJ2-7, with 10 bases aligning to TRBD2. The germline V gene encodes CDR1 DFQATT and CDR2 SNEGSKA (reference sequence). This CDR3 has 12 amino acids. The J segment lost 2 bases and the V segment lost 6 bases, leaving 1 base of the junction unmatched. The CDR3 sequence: CSAGLAAYEQYF. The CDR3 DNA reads TGCAGTGCCGGACTAGCGGCCTACGAGCAGTACTTC.

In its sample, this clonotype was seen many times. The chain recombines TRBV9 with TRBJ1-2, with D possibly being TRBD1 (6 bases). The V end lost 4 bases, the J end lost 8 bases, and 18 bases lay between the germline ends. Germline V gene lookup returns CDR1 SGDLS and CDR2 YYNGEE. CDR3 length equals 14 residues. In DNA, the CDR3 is TGTGCCAGCAGCAGCCTTCGGACAGATGGCGGCTACACCTTC. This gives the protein CASSSLRTDGGYTF.